This T cell receptor beta chain was recovered during a study of blood T cell repertoires in COVID-19 (TCRdb year 2020). As for the study more broadly: The collaborator samples originated in the United States, Italy and Spain and spanned the acute and convalescent phases of COVID-19. The material from the prospective study consisted of cDNA or gDNA derived from T cells, B-cell-depleted T cells, or PBMCs. Deeply sampled blood TCRbeta repertoires from subjects exposed to, actively infected with, or recovered from COVID-19 were included in the dataset. The repertoires were released in a freely available public database meant as a resource for research on the immune response to SARS-CoV-2. The samples were drawn from the first 160 participants of the ongoing ImmuneRACE study and from 1,200 or so subjects provided by 6 global collaborators. Nearly every sample came with metadata listing a de-identified subject ID, COVID-19 status, age in years and sex. Where HLA class I and class II types were available, the types were taken from metadata supplied by the sample provider, not from assay-based typing.

TCRbeta CDR3 regions were amplified from genomic DNA using the immunoSEQ Assay, a bias-controlled multiplex PCR. As for the original processing: The number of nucleated cells in each sample was estimated by amplification of reference gene primers within the assay. Sequence reads were collapsed and filtered to measure the absolute abundance of every unique TCRbeta CDR3 rearrangement. For each sample, productive Simpson clonality was calculated by taking the square root of Simpson's diversity index across productive rearrangements. The clones in this table, taken by TCRdb from immuneACCESS, are in-frame only. Not every clone is retained; where verified, under half of the shortfall comes from an unresolved V gene, and the cause of the rest is unknown. From that table come the V and J calls and clone size; the DNA was used to work out D and trimming. The sample table records 100,000 to 150,000 clones; 86% of these occur just once. Jointly, the top ten make up approximately 5% of the sample.

Study-wide conclusions, independent of this receptor: How much clinical and demographic metadata was included differed by source and by participant, and the metadata was provided uncurated.

Whole blood was collected in K2EDTA tubes by collaborating institutions according to the institutions' own protocols. For TCRbeta analysis, collaborators shipped samples in one of three forms: frozen whole blood, isolated PBMCs, or DNA extracted from either of those sample types. CDR1 and CDR2, per the germline V gene (reference sequence), are LGHDT and YNNKEL. Trimming takes 0 bases off V and 6 bases off J; junction bases not matched to a gene: 9. Measured from the cysteine to the phenylalanine, the CDR3 is 17 residues long. The only DNA kept is the CDR3, 51 bases in frame from the first base. Regarding this clone: Its antigen target is currently unknown. The sample holds no much larger clone one base away, and base qualities are not on file.

Sequencing used peripheral blood. The receptor was derived from a human donor in a cohort sampled during active COVID-19. Recombination joined TRBV3-1 (or the pseudogene TRBV3-2) with TRBJ2-1; TRBD2 matches 9 bases in the middle. The DNA sequence is given as TGTGCCAGCAGCCAAGATAGCGGGAGTGCTTTGGGCAATGAGCAGTTCTTC. This sequence encodes CASSQDSGSALGNEQFF.